Given below is one T cell receptor beta chain in context. No antigen is known for it. This entry comes from a study of vaccination effects on CD4 cells after COVID-19. Overall study context: Post-vaccine sampling occurred a median 72 days after the second dose. General study points: Pronounced clonal contraction occurred in clones induced by infection and by vaccine late after vaccination. The authors studied few convalescent patients and collected no early post-infection timepoints.

Profiled with immunoSEQ multiplex PCR; TCRdb holds only in-frame clones, not every one. Found here are about 40,000 clones, approximately 70% of them singletons; the top ten hold roughly 7.7%. Subsequent to roughly 9 days of culture, CD4+ T cells were isolated. Participants were vaccinated with two doses of either the BNT162b2 or mRNA-1273 vaccine. Germline CDR1 and CDR2: MNHEY and SMNVEV (reference sequence). J lost 2 bases, V lost 5 bases, and 8 bases had no gene match. There are 16 residues in the CDR3. The chain joins TRBV27 to TRBJ2-5; 10 positions match TRBD2. This TCR was recovered from a human donor who received a COVID-19 vaccine. Sequencing was performed on CD4+ T cells from PBMCs cultured without peptide, taken after COVID-19 vaccination. The CDR3 sequence: CASSRRIAGGQETQYF. The CDR3 DNA sequence: TGTGCCAGCAGTAGAAGGATAGCGGGGGGTCAAGAGACCCAGTACTTC.